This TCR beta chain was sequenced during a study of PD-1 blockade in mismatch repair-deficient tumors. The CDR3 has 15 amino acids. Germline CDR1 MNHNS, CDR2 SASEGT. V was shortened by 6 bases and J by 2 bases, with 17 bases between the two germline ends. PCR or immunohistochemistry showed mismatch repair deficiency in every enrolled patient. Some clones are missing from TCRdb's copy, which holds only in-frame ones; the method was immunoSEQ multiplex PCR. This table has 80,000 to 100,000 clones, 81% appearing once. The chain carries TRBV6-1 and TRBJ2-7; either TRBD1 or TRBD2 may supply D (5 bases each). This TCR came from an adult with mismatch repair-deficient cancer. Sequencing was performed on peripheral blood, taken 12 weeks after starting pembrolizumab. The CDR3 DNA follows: TGTGCCAGCAGAACGGGGCCCCAGGGAGCCTACGAGCAGTACTTC. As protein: CASRTGPQGAYEQYF.